The sequence of this T cell receptor (beta chain) was determined in a study of blood T cell repertoires in COVID-19. The method was immunoSEQ multiplex PCR; TCRdb's version includes in-frame clones alone and lacks a portion of them. The table shows 160,000 or so clones, with around 79% occurring only once. The CDR3 runs 14 residues. Trimming removed 3 bases from V and 7 bases from J, with 12 bases in between. CDR1 is LGHDT, CDR2 YNNKEL, per germline (reference sequence). Sequencing was carried out using peripheral blood. The sequence was obtained from a woman aged 55-75 years with COVID-19, enrolled during active disease. The genes are TRBV3-1 (or the pseudogene TRBV3-2) and TRBJ2-2; D is unclear. The DNA of the CDR3 is TGTGCCAGCAGCCAGGTCGCTATCGACGGGGAGCTGTTTTTT. This sequence encodes CASSQVAIDGELFF.